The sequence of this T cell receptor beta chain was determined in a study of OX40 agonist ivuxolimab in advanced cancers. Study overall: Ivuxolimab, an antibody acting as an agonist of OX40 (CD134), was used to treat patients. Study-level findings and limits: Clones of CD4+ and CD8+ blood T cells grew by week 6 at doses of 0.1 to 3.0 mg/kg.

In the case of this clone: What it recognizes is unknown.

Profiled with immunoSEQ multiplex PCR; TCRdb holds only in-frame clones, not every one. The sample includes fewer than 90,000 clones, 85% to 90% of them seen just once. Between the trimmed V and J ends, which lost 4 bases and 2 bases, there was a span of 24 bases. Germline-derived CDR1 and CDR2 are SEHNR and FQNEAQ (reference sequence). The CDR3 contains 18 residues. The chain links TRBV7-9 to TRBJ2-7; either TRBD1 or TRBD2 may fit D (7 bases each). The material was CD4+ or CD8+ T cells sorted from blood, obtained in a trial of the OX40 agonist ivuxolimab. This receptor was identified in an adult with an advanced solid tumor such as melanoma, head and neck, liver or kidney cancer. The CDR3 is CASSSPTGRDRAAYEQYF. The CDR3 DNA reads TGTGCCAGCAGCTCCCCAACGGGGAGGGACAGAGCAGCCTACGAGCAGTACTTC.